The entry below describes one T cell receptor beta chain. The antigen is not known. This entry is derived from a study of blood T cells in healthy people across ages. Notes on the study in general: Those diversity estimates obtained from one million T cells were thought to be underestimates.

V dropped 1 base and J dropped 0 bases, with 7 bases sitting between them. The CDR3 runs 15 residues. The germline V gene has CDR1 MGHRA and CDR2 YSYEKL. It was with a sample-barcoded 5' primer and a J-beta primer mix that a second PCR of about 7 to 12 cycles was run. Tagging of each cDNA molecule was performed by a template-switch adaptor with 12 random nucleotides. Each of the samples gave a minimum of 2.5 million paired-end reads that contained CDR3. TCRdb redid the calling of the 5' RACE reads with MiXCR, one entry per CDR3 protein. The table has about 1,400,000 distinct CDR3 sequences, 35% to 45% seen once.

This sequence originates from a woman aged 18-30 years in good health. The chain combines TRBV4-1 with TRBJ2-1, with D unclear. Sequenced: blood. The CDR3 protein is CASSQAWASYNEQFF. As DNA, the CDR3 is TGCGCCAGCAGCCAAGCTTGGGCCTCCTACAATGAGCAGTTCTTC.